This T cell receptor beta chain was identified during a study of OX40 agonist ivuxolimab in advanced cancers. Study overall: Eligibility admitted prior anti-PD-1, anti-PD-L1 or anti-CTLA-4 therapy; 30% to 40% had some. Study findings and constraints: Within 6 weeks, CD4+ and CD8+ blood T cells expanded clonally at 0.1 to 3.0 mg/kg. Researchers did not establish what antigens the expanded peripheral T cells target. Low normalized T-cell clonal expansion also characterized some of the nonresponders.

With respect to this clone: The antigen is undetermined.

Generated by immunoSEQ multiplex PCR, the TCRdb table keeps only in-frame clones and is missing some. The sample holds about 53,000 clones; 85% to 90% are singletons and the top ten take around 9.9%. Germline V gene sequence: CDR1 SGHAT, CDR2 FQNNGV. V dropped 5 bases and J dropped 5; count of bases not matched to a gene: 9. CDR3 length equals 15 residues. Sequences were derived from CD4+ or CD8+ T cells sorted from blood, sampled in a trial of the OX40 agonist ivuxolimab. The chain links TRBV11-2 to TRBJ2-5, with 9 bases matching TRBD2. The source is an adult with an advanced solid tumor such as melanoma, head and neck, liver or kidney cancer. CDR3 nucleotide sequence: TGTGCCAGCAGCCCGGGGGCTAGCGGGGAGGAGACCCAGTACTTC. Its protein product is CASSPGASGEETQYF.